The rows below give T cell receptor beta chains drawn from one sample of a study of tumor-infiltrating lymphocytes in primary liver carcinoma. Each CDR3 protein is one row after TCRdb ran MiXCR on the multiplex PCR reads. The sample contains about 180,000 distinct CDR3 sequences, 60% of which appear only once. Input material: peripheral blood. All receptors come from a man between 40 and 49 years old with primary liver carcinoma and hepatitis B virus infection. CDR3s include the opening cysteine and the closing phenylalanine or tryptophan. Each record gives: CDR3 length, V gene, J gene, D gene, clone size, CDR3 DNA, CDR3 protein. A D gene is named only where the DNA matches it firmly. Expanded clones are given a class, and other clones once, few, many or no size at all.

16	TRBV10-3	TRBJ2-5	-	-	TGTGCCATCAGTGAGGGGCGACTGGGGGTATTGGAGACCCAGTACTTC	CAISEGRLGVLETQYF
15	TRBV11-2	TRBJ2-1	-	once	TGTGCTAGCAGCGTTAGCGGTAGCTCCTGCAATGAGCAGTTCTTC	CASSVSGSSCNEQFF
10	TRBV29-1	TRBJ2-1	-	-	TGCAGCGTCTGGCTGCTGGAAGAGTTCTTC	CSVWLLEEFF
14	TRBV5-1	TRBJ2-3	-	few	TGCGCCAGCTTTAGGCGGGACCGACGGGATACGCAGTATTTT	CASFRRDRRDTQYF
15	TRBV11-2	TRBJ2-7	-	-	TGTGCCAGCAGCCTGCGGTCAGGCCCCTCAGGAGAGCAGTACTTC	CASSLRSGPSGEQYF
12	TRBV6-1	TRBJ2-3	-	-	TGTGCCAGCTATGCTAGCACAGATACGCAGTATTTT	CASYASTDTQYF
15	TRBV29-1	TRBJ1-3	-	-	TGCAGCGTTGAGGGCCAGGAGGCGAGCGGAAACACCATATATTTT	CSVEGQEASGNTIYF
15	TRBV12-3/TRBV12-4	TRBJ2-6	-	few	TGTGCCAGCAGTCCCCGGAGATCCGGGGCCAACGTCCTGACTTTC	CASSPRRSGANVLTF
14	TRBV29-1	TRBJ2-5	-	-	TGCAGCGCCTTGAGTGTAGGGGAGTATGAGACCCAGTACTTC	CSALSVGEYETQYF
15	TRBV6-1	TRBJ2-5	-	-	TGTGCCAGCAGGGGGGGGGGACATAACCAAGAGACCCAGTACTTC	CASRGGGHNQETQYF
16	TRBV5-4	TRBJ2-1	TRBD1	-	TGTGCCAGCAGCTTGGGGCTGGGACAGGCCCACAATGAGCAGTTCTTC	CASSLGLGQAHNEQFF
12	TRBV11-2	TRBJ2-1	-	-	TGTGCCAGCAGCTTAAGGTACGAGGAGCAGTTCTTC	CASSLRYEEQFF
13	TRBV28	TRBJ2-2	-	-	TGTGCCAGCAGGGGACAGAACACCGGGGAGCTGTTTTTT	CASRGQNTGELFF
18	TRBV4-1	TRBJ1-5	TRBD1	few	TGCGCCAGCAGCCAAAGCCCCGGGACAGGGGATCGCAATCAGCCCCAGCATTTT	CASSQSPGTGDRNQPQHF
15	TRBV6-5	TRBJ2-5	TRBD1	few	TGTGCCAGCAGTTACCAGGCAGGGGGCTTGGAGACCCAGTACTTC	CASSYQAGGLETQYF
15	TRBV6-1	TRBJ2-3	TRBD2	once	TGTGCCAGCCATCTTTTAGCGGGGAGCACAGATACGCAGTACTTT	CASHLLAGSTDTQYF
14	TRBV29-1	TRBJ2-2	TRBD2	many	TGCAGCGGGGGACTAGCGGGAACCACCGGGGAGCTGTTTTTT	CSGGLAGTTGELFF
15	TRBV14	TRBJ2-7	-	-	TGTGCCAGCAGCCAAGATTTTGGGGTACGCTACGTGCAGTACTTC	CASSQDFGVRYVQYF
13	TRBV6-1	TRBJ1-1	-	-	TGTGCCAGCAGGCCACAGGGGAACACTGAAGCTTTCTTT	CASRPQGNTEAFF
13	TRBV11-2	TRBJ2-7	-	-	TGTACCAGCAGCCACGGACTCAATTACGAGGAGTACTTC	CTSSHGLNYEEYF
15	TRBV6-6	TRBJ1-5	-	-	TGTGCCAGCAGTCGCACGGACGGCGGGAGGCAGCCCAAGCATTTT	CASSRTDGGRQPKHF
12	TRBV29-1	TRBJ1-1	-	-	TGCGGCGTTGAAGAGACCGGGTTAGGAGCTTTCTTT	CGVEETGLGAFF